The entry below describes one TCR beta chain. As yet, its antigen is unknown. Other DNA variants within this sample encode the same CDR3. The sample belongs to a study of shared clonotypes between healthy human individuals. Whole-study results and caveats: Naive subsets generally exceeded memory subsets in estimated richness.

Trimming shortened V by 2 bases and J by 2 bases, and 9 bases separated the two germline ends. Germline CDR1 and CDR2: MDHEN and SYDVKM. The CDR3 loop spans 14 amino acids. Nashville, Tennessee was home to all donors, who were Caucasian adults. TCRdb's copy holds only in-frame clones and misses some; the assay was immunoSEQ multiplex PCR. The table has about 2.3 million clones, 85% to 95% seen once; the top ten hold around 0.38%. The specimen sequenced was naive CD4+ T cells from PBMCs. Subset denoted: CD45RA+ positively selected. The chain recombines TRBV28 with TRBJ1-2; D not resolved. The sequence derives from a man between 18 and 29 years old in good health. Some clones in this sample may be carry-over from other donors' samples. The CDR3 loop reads CASSLIPLNYGYTF. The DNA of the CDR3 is TGTGCCAGCAGTTTAATCCCCCTCAACTATGGCTACACCTTC.